Given below is one T cell receptor (beta chain) in context. Its cognate antigen is unknown. The data derive from a study of beta chain features in type 1 diabetes. Study-wide findings and caveats: Compared with healthy donors, patients appeared to share more similar naive, central memory and regulatory TCRB repertoires. There was a moderate but significant shortening of TCRB CDR3s in all four CD4+ subsets of Type 1 diabetes patients. HLA influence on TCRB rearrangement stayed unresolved here.

Expressed TCRB transcripts were sequenced because the isolated RNA had all been reverse transcribed beforehand. Sequencing used immunoSEQ multiplex PCR; TCRdb keeps in-frame clones, though not all of them. This table holds some 150,000 clones, 6.9% found once. Via the markers CD45RO/CCR7/CD25/CD127/CD95/CD27, stem cell-like memory, regulatory, central memory and naive CD4+ cells were sorted. Per the germline V gene, CDR1 is SGHTA and CDR2 is FQGNSA. The CDR3 covers 14 residues. V was clipped by 5 bases and J by 5 bases; unmatched bases: 5. The chain joins TRBV7-2 to TRBJ1-2, with TRBD1 matching 10 bases. This clonotype was sampled from a woman in her 30s in good health. Sequenced: central memory CD4+ T cells from blood. This chain's CDR3 is CASSQSGQGYGYTF. The CDR3 DNA reads TGTGCCAGCAGCCAATCGGGACAGGGGTATGGCTACACCTTC.